This T cell receptor beta chain was found in a study of blood T cells in healthy people across ages. Background on the study: For every two T cells, template switching captured about one barcoded beta molecule.

Study-level points and caveats: Roughly linearly, TCR beta diversity per million T cells fell as age increased. Comparison with aged donors showed that long-lived donors had more naive CD4+ cells and higher diversity.

In its sample, this clonotype was seen a few times. Antigen: not known. Primed by a sample-barcoded 5' primer and a J-beta primer mix, a second PCR proceeded for about 7 to 11 cycles. MiXCR, run by TCRdb on the 5' RACE reads, gives a single entry per CDR3 protein. The sample gives 850,000 to 950,000 distinct CDR3 sequences, 29% of which show up once; around 15% is in the top ten. Peripheral blood samples of 9 to 10 milliliters were drawn from each donor. The receptor's source is a woman older than 75 in good health. Sequencing input: blood.

The CDR3 nucleotides are TGCAGTGCTAGTCCCCCCGACAGGGGCCTCAACAATGAGCAGTACTTC. Amino acids: CSASPPDRGLNNEQYF. This chain connects TRBV20-1 to TRBJ2-5, with TRBD1 identical over 8 bases. Germline V gene data show CDR1 as DFQATT and CDR2 as SNEGSKA (reference sequence). The CDR3 consists of 16 residues. With 3 bases clipped from V and 11 bases from J, the junction kept 20 bases outside the gene matches.